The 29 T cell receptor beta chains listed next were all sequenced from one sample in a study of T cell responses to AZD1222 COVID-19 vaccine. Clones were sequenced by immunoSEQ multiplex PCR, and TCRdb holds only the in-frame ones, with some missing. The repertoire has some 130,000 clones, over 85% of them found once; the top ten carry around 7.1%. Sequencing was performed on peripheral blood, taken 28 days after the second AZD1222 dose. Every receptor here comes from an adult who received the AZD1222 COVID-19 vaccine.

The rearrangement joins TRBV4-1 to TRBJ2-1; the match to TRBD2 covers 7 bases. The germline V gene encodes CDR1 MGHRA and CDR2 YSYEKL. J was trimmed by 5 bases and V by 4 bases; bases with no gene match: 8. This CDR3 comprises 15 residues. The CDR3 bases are TGCGCCAGCAGCCCAATGGGGCTAGCGGACAATGAGCAGTTCTTC. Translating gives CASSPMGLADNEQFF.

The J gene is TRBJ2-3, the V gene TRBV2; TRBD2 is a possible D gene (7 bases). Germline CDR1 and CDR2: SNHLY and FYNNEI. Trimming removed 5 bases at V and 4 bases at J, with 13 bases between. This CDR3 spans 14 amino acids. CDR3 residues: CASSLRGAADTQYF. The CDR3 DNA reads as TGTGCCAGCAGTCTACGGGGGGCTGCAGATACGCAGTATTTT.

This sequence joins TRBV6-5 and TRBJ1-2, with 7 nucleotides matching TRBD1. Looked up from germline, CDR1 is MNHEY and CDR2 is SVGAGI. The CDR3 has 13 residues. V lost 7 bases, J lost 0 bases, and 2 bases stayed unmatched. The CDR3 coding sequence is TGTGCCAGCAAAACAGGGGCTAACTATGGCTACACCTTC. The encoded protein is CASKTGANYGYTF.

CDR3 residues: CAWISPGPGYNYGYTF. CDR3 bases: TGTGCCTGGATTTCCCCGGGACCGGGATATAACTATGGCTACACCTTC. The rearrangement joins TRBV30 to TRBJ1-2, with a possible D match to TRBD1 (5 bases). Deletions cut 4 bases from V and 1 base from J, with 19 bases between. Germline V gene lookup returns CDR1 GTSNPN and CDR2 SVGIG (reference sequence). This CDR3 comprises 16 residues.

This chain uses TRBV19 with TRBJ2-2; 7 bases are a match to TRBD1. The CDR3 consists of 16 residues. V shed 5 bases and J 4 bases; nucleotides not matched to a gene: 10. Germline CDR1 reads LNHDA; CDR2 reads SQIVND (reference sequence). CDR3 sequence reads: CASSLNGQAGTGELFF. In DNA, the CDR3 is TGTGCCAGTAGTTTGAACGGACAGGCGGGCACCGGGGAGCTGTTTTTT. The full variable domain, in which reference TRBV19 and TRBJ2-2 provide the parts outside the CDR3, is DGGITQSPKYLFRKEGQNVTLSCEQNLNHDAMYWYRQDPGQGLRLIYYSQIVNDFQKGDIAEGYSVSREKKESFPLTVTSAQKNPTAFYLCASSLNGQAGTGELFFGEGSRLTVL.

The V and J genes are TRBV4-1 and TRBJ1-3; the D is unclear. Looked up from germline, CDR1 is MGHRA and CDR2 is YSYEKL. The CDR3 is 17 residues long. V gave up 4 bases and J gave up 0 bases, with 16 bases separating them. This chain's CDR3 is CASSPHFKPHSGNTIYF. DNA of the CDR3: TGCGCCAGCAGCCCCCATTTTAAGCCCCACTCTGGAAACACCATATATTTT.

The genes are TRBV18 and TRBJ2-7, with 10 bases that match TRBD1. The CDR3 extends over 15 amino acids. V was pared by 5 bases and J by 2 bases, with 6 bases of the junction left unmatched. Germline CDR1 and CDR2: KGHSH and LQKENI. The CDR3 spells CASSTSGTGAYEQYF. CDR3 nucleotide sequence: TGTGCCAGCTCAACATCCGGGACAGGGGCCTACGAGCAGTACTTC.

CDR3 nucleotides: TGCGCCAGCACTGTGGGCTATGGTTCACCCCTCCACTTT. Encoded protein: CASTVGYGSPLHF. The chain recombines TRBV5-1 with TRBJ1-6, with D unresolved. Trimming removed 6 bases at V and 9 bases at J, with 13 bases between. The CDR3 length is 13 residues. Per the germline V gene, CDR1 is SGHRS and CDR2 is YFSETQ.

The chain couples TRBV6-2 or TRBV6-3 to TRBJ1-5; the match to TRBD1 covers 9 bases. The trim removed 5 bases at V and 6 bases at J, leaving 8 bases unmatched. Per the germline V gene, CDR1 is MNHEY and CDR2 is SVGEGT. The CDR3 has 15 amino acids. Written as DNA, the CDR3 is TGTGCCAGCAGTGGTAGGACAGGGGCAGTTCAGCCCCAGCATTTT. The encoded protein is CASSGRTGAVQPQHF.

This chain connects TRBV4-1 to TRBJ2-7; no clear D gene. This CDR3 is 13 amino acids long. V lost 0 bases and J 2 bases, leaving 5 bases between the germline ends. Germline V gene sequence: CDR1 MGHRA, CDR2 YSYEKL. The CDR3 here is CASSQDSTYEQYF. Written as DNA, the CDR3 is TGCGCCAGCAGCCAAGACAGCACCTACGAGCAGTACTTC.

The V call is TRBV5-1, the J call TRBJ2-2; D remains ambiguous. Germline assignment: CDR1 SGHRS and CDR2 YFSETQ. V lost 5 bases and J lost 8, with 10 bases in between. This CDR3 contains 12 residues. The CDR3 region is CASSQAEGELFF. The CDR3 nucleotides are TGCGCCAGCAGTCAGGCCGAGGGGGAGCTGTTTTTT.

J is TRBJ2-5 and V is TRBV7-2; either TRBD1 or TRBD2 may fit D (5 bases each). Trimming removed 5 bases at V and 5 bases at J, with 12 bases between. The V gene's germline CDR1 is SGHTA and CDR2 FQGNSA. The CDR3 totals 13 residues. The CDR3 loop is CASSAYEGETQYF. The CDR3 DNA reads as TGTGCCAGCAGCGCCTATGAGGGGGAGACCCAGTACTTC.

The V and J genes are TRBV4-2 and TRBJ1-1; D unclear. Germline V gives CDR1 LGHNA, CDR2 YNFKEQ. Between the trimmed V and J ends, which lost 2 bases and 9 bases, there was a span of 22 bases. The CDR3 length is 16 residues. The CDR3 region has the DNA TGTGCCAGCAGCCAATTAAGTAGGGATCAAGCTGAAAAAGCTTTCTTT. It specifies CASSQLSRDQAEKAFF.

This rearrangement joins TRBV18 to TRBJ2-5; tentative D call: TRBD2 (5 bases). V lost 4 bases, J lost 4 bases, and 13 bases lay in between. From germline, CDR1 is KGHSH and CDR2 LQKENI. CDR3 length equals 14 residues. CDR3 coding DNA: TGTGCCAGCTCACTGGCCTCGGGGTCAGAGACCCAGTACTTC. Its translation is CASSLASGSETQYF.

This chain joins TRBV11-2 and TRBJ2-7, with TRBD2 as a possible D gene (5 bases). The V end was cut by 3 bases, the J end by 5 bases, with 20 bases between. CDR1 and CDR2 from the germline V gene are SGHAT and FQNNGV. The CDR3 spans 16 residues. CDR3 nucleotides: TGTGCCAGCAGCTTTTGGGCACGGTCCGGGGATCACGAGCAGTACTTC. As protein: CASSFWARSGDHEQYF.

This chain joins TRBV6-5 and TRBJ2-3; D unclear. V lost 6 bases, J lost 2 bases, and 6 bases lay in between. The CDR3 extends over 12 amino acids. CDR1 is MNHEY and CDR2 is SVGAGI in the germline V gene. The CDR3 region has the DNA TGTGCCAGCAGGAAAAACACAGATACGCAGTATTTT. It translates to CASRKNTDTQYF.

Here the CDR3 DNA reads TGTGCCAGCAGTGGGGTCGGGCCCAATGAGCAGTTCTTC. The encoded protein is CASSGVGPNEQFF. The rearrangement uses TRBV2 and TRBJ2-1; D remains unclear. V dropped 4 bases and J dropped 6 bases, with 10 bases sitting between them. Germline-derived CDR1 and CDR2 are SNHLY and FYNNEI. This CDR3 region has 13 residues. Using reference TRBV2 and TRBJ2-1 for the parts outside the CDR3, the full variable domain is EPEVTQTPSHQVTQMGQEVILRCVPISNHLYFYWYRQILGQKVEFLVSFYNNEISEKSEIFDDQFSVERPDGSNFTLKIRSTKLEDSAMYFCASSGVGPNEQFFGPGTRLTVL.

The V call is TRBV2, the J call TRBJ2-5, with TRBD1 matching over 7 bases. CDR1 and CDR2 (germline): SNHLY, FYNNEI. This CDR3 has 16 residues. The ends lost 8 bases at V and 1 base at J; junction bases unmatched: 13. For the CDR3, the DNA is TGTGCCAGCGGACATCGACCGGGACAGCCCCAAGAGACCCAGTACTTC. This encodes CASGHRPGQPQETQYF.

This CDR3 is CAISGTNQPQHF. For the CDR3, the DNA is TGTGCCATCAGTGGAACAAATCAGCCCCAGCATTTT. This rearrangement joins TRBV10-3 to TRBJ1-5; no reliable D call. Germline lookup yields CDR1 ENHRY and CDR2 SYGVKD. V was shortened by 4 bases and J by 4 bases, with 5 bases between the two germline ends. CDR3 length: 12 residues.

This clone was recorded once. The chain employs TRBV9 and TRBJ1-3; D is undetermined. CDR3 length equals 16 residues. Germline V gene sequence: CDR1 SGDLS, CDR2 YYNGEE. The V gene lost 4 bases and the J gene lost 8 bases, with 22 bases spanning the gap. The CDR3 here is CASSLLEAFNADTIYF. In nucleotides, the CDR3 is TGTGCCAGCAGCCTGCTCGAAGCTTTTAACGCAGACACCATATATTTT.

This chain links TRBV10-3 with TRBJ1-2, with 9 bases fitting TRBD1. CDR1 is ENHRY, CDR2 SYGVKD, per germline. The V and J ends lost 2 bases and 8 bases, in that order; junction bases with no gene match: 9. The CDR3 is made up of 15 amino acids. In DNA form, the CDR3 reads TGTGCCATCAGTGAGCGGCTACAGGGGGCGGAGGGCTACACCTTC. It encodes CAISERLQGAEGYTF.

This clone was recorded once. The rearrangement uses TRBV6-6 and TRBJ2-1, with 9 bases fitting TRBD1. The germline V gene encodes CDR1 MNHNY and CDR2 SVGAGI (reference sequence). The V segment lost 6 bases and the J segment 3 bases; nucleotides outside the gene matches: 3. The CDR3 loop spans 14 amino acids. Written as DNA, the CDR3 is TGTGCCAGCAGAGGACAGGGGTTCTACAATGAGCAGTTCTTC. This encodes CASRGQGFYNEQFF.

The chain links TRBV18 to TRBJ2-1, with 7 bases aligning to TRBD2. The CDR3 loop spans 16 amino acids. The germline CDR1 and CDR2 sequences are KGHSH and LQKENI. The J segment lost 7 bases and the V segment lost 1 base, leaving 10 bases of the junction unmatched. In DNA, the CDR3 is TGTGCCAGCTCACCACGGCTAGCGGATGGGGCTAATGAGCAGTTCTTC. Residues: CASSPRLADGANEQFF. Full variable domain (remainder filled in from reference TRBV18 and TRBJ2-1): NAGVMQNPRHLVRRRGQEARLRCSPMKGHSHVYWYRQLPEEGLKFMVYLQKENIIDESGMPKERFSAEFPKEGPSILRIQQVVRGDSAAYFCASSPRLADGANEQFFGPGTRLTVL.

The CDR3 nucleotides read TGTGCCAGCAGCCAAAACTCAGGGGATTATGGCTACACCTTC. As protein: CASSQNSGDYGYTF. This rearrangement joins TRBV5-4 to TRBJ1-2, with D perhaps TRBD1 (6 bases). The V and J ends lost 4 bases and 5 bases respectively, with 15 bases between them. This CDR3 contains 14 residues. Germline values: CDR1 SGHNT, CDR2 YYREEE (reference sequence).

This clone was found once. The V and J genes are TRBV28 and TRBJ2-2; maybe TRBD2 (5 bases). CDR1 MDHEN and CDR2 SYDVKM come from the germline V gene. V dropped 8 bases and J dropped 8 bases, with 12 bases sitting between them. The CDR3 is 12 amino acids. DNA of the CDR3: TGTGCCAGCGGGGAGTTAGGGGGGGAGCTGTTTTTT. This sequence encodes CASGELGGELFF.

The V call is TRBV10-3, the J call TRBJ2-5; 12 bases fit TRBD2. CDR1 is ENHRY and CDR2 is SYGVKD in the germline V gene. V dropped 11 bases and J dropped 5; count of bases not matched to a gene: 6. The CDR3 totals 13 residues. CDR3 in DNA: TGTGCCGTGCGACTAGCGGGGGAGGAGACCCAGTACTTC. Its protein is CAVRLAGEETQYF.

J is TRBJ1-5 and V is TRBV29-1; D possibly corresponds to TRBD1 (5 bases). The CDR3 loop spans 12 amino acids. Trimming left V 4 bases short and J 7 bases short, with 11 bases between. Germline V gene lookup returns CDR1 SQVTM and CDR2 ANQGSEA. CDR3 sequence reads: CSVAEAGQPQHF. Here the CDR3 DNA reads TGCAGCGTTGCTGAGGCAGGGCAGCCCCAGCATTTT.

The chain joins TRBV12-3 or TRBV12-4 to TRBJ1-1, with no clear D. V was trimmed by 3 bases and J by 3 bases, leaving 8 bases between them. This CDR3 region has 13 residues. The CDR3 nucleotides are TGTGCCAGCAGTTTTGGGCCCGACACTGAAGCTTTCTTT. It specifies CASSFGPDTEAFF.

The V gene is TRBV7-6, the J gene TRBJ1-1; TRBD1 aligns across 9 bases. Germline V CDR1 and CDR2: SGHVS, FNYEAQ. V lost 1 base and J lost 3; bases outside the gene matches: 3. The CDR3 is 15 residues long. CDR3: CASSLEGTGHTEAFF. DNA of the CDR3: TGTGCCAGCAGCTTAGAGGGGACAGGGCACACTGAAGCTTTCTTT.